A single sample gave rise to the 8 T cell receptor beta chains below, sequenced in a study of beta chain features in type 1 diabetes. Study observations and caveats: Among all four CD4+ subsets, Type 1 diabetes patients had TCRB CDR3s that were moderately but significantly shorter.

The authors reverse transcribed all of the isolated RNA, so sequencing captured expressed TCRB transcripts. Sequencing was performed with immunoSEQ multiplex PCR; in TCRdb, only in-frame clones are kept and a portion is missing. This sample has about 300,000 clones, with roughly 14% found just once. Their target antigens are unknown. Sequencing input: naive CD4+ T cells from blood. These receptors came from a woman aged 18-29 years with type 1 diabetes.

This clone was found a few times. The gene calls are TRBV11-2 and TRBJ2-3; 10 bases map to TRBD2. CDR3 size: 14 residues. J lost 4 bases, V lost 4 bases, and 2 bases had no gene match. Germline values: CDR1 SGHAT, CDR2 FQNNGV. Here the CDR3 reads CASSSGTSADTQYF. As DNA, the CDR3 is TGTGCCAGCAGCTCCGGGACTAGCGCAGATACGCAGTATTTT. Full variable domain (remainder filled in from reference TRBV11-2 and TRBJ2-3): EAGVAQSPRYKIIEKRQSVAFWCNPISGHATLYWYQQILGQGPKLLIQFQNNGVVDDSQLPKDRFSAERLKGVDSTLKIQPAKLEDSAVYLCASSSGTSADTQYFGPGTRLTVL.

This clone was detected only a few times. The CDR3 sequence: CAWSVSSDYRTEQFF. As DNA, the CDR3 is TGTGCCTGGAGTGTATCATCCGACTACCGGACCGAGCAGTTCTTC. The gene calls are TRBV30 and TRBJ2-1, with D possibly being TRBD2 (5 bases). CDR1 is GTSNPN and CDR2 is SVGIG in the germline V gene (reference sequence). V lost 0 bases and J 10 bases, leaving 19 bases between the germline ends. This CDR3 spans 15 amino acids.

V gene TRBV30 combines with J gene TRBJ1-1; 11 nucleotides match TRBD1. CDR1 and CDR2 from the germline V gene are GTSNPN and SVGIG (reference sequence). V shed 2 bases, J shed 12 bases, and the junction held 8 bases outside the gene matches. CDR3 size: 13 residues. In DNA form, the CDR3 reads TGTGCCTGGAGTCCGGACAGGGGGCGACCAACTTTCTTT. It translates to CAWSPDRGRPTFF.

The V and J genes are TRBV25-1 and TRBJ2-1; D is unclear. CDR1 is MGHDK, CDR2 SYGVNS, per germline. The V end lost 6 bases, the J end lost 1 base, and 7 bases lay between the germline ends. This CDR3 region has 13 residues. The CDR3: CASRSDSYNEQFF. The CDR3 DNA reads TGTGCCAGCAGATCAGATTCCTACAATGAGCAGTTCTTC.

As DNA, the CDR3 is TGCAGTGTCGTCCCCTCTCAGGAGCAGTTCTTC. Its protein is CSVVPSQEQFF. V and J are TRBV20-1 and TRBJ2-1; D unclear. CDR3 size: 11 residues. Trimming took off 7 bases at V and 10 bases at J, with 14 bases between the two ends. Germline CDR1 DFQATT, CDR2 SNEGSKA (reference sequence).

The chain joins TRBV29-1 to TRBJ2-1; no clear D gene. The germline V gene encodes CDR1 SQVTM and CDR2 ANQGSEA. The CDR3 runs 11 residues. The germline V and J ends were trimmed by 5 bases and 8 bases, with 10 bases remaining between them. CDR3 in amino acids: CSVLPRDEQFF. In DNA, the CDR3 is TGCAGCGTTCTTCCGAGAGATGAGCAGTTCTTC.

This clone was observed a few times. The chain links TRBV11-3 to TRBJ2-3; D unresolved. In germline, CDR1 is SGHNT, CDR2 YENEEA. This CDR3 region has 14 residues. Trimming pared 1 base from V and 1 base from J, leaving 6 bases between. The CDR3 bases are TGTGCCAGCAGCTTAGCTCGGGGCACAGATACGCAGTATTTT. Amino acid sequence: CASSLARGTDTQYF.

This clone was counted between two and nine times. This sequence joins TRBV29-1 and TRBJ2-2; maybe TRBD1 (5 bases). V dropped 3 bases and J dropped 2 bases, with 10 bases sitting between them. Per the germline V gene, CDR1 is SQVTM and CDR2 is ANQGSEA. This CDR3 comprises 14 residues. The CDR3 bases are TGCAGCGTTGAGGTCACAGGCAACACCGGGGAGCTGTTTTTT. Its translation: CSVEVTGNTGELFF.